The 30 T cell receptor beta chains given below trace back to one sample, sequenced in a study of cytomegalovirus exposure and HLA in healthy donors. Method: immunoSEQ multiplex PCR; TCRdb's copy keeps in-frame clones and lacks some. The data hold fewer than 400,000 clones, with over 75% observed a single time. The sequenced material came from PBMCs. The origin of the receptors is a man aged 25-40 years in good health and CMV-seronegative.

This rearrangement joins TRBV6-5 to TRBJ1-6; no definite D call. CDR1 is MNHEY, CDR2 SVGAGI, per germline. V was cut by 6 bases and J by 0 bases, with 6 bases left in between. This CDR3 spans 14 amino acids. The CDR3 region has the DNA TGTGCCAGCAGAAAGAGCTCCTATAATTCACCCCTCCACTTT. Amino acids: CASRKSSYNSPLHF.

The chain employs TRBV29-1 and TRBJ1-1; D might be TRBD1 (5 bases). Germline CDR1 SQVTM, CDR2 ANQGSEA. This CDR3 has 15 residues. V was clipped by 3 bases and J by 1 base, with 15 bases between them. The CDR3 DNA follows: TGCAGCGTTGATGGGGGGGGAAAGGGGAACACTGAAGCTTTCTTT. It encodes CSVDGGGKGNTEAFF.

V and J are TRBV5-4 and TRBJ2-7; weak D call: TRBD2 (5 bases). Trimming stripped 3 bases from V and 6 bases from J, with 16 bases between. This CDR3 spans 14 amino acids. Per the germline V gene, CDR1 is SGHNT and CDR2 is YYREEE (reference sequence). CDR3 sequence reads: CASSSTTRRGEQYF. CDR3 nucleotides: TGTGCCAGCAGCTCAACGACCCGCCGGGGCGAGCAGTACTTC.

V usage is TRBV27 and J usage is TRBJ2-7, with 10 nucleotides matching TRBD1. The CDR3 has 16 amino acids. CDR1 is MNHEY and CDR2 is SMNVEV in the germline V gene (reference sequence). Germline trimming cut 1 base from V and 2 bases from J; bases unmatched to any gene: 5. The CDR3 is CASSLFGTGVPYEQYF. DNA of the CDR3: TGTGCCAGCAGTTTATTCGGGACAGGGGTGCCCTACGAGCAGTACTTC.

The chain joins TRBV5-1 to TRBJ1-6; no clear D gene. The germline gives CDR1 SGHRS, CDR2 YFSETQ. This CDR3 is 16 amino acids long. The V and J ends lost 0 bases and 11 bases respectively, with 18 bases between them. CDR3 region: CASSLALGGNAAPLHF. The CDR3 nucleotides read TGCGCCAGCAGCTTGGCCTTGGGAGGTAATGCGGCACCCCTCCACTTT.

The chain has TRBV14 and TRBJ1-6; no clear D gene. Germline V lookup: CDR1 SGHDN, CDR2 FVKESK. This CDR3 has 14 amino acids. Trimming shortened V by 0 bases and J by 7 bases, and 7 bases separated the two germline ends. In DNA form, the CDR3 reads TGTGCCAGCAGCCAAGATTTCGTGAATTCACCCCTCCACTTT. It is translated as CASSQDFVNSPLHF.

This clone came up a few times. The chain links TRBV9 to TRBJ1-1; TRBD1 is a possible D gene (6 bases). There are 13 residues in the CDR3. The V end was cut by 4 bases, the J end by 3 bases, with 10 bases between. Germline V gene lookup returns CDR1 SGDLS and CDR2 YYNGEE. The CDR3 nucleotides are TGTGCCAGCAGCAGGGGGTCGGACACTGAAGCTTTCTTT. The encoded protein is CASSRGSDTEAFF.

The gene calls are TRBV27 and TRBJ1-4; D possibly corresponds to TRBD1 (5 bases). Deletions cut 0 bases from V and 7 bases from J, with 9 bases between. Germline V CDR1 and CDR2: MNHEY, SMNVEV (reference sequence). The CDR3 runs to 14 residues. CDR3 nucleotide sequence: TGTGCCAGCAGTTTATCGATGACAGCTGAAAAACTGTTTTTT. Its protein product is CASSLSMTAEKLFF.

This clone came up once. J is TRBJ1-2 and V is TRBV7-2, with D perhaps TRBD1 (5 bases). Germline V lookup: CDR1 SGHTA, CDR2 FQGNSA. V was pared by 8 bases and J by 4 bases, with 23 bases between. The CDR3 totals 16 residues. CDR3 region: CASGSQGRGVGYGYTF. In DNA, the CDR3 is TGTGCCAGCGGGTCCCAGGGTCGTGGGGTCGGCTATGGCTACACCTTC.

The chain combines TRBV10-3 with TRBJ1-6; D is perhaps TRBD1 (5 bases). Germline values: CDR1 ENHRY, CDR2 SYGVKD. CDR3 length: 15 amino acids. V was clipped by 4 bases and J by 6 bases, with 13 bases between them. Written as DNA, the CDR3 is TGTGCCATCAGTGGAAGGGCAGGGTCTAATTCACCCCTCCACTTT. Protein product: CAISGRAGSNSPLHF.

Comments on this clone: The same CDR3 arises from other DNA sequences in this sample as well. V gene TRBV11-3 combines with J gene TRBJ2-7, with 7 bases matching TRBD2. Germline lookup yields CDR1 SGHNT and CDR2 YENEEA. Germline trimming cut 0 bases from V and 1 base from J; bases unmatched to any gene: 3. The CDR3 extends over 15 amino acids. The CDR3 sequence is CASSLDSSGSYEQYF. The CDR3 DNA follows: TGTGCCAGCAGCTTAGATTCTAGCGGATCCTACGAGCAGTACTTC.

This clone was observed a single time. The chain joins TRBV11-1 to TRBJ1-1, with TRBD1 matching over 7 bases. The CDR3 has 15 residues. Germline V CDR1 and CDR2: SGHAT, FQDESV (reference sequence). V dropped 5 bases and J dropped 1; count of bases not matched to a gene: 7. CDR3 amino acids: CASSAIGTANTEAFF. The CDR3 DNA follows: TGTGCCAGCAGCGCCATCGGGACAGCGAACACTGAAGCTTTCTTT.

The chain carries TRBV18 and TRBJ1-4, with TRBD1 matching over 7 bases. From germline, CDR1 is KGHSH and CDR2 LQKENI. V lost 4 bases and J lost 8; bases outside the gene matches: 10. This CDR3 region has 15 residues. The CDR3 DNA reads TGTGCCAGCTCACATATGACAGGGATCGGCGAAAAACTGTTTTTT. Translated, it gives CASSHMTGIGEKLFF.

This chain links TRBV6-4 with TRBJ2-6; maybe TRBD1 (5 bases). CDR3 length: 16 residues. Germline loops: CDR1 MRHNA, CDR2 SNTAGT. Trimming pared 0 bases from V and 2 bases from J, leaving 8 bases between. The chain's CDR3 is CASSDSAGTGANVLTF. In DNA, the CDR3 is TGTGCCAGCAGTGACTCAGCAGGGACTGGGGCCAACGTCCTGACTTTC.

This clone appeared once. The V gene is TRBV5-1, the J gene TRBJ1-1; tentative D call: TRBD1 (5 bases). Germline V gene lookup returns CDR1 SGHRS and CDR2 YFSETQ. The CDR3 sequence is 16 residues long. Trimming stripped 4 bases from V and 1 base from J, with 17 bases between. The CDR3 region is CASSPGLRPSNTEAFF. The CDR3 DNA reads TGCGCCAGCAGCCCAGGGTTGCGGCCCTCGAACACTGAAGCTTTCTTT.

Written as DNA, the CDR3 is TGTGCCACCAGCACTCATGACAGGGGACGGTATTGGAATCAGCCCCAGCATTTT. It codes for CATSTHDRGRYWNQPQHF. The chain combines TRBV15 with TRBJ1-5, with 8 bases matching TRBD1. V was clipped by 4 bases and J by 4 bases; unmatched bases: 15. The V gene's germline CDR1 is LNHNV and CDR2 YYDKDF (reference sequence). The CDR3 is 18 residues long.

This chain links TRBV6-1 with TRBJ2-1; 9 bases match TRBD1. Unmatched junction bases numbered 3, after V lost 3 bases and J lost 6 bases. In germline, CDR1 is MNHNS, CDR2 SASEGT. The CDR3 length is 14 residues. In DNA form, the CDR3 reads TGTGCCAGCAGTGAGGGGACAGGGTTCAATGAGCAGTTCTTC. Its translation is CASSEGTGFNEQFF.

CDR3 sequence (DNA): TGTGCCAGCAGTGAAGGGCGCCAGGGCGAAAAACTGTTTTTT. The encoded protein is CASSEGRQGEKLFF. The chain recombines TRBV2 with TRBJ1-4, with D tentatively TRBD1 (5 bases). The germline V gene encodes CDR1 SNHLY and CDR2 FYNNEI. CDR3 length equals 14 residues. The V end lost 1 base, the J end lost 8 bases, and 11 bases lay between the germline ends.

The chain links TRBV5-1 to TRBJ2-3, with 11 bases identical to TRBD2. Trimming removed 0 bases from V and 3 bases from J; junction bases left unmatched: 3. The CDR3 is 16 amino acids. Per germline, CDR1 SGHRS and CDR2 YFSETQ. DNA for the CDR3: TGCGCCAGCAGCTTGGGACTAGCGGGGCGGACAGATACGCAGTATTTT. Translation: CASSLGLAGRTDTQYF.

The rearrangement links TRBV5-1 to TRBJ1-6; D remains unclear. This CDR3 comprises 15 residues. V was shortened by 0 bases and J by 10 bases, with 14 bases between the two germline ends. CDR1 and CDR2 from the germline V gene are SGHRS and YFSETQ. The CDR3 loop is CASSLASGERSPLHF. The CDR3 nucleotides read TGCGCCAGCAGCTTGGCCTCAGGTGAAAGATCACCCCTCCACTTT.

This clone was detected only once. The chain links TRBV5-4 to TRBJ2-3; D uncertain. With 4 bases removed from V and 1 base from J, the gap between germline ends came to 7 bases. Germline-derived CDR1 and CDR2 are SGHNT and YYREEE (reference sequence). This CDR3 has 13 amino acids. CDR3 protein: CASSRVGTDTQYF. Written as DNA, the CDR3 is TGTGCCAGCAGCCGGGTCGGCACAGATACGCAGTATTTT.

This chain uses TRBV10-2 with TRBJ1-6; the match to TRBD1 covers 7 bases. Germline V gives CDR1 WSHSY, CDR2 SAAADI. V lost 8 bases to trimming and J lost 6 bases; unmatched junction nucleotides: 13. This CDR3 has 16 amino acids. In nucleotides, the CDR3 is TGCGCCAGCGCGAAGGAGGGGGCAGTATCTAATTCACCCCTCCACTTT. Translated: CASAKEGAVSNSPLHF.

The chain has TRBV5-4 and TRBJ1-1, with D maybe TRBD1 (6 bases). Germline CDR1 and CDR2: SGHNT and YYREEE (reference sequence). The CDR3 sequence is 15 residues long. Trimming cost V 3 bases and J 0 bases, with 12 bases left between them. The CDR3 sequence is CASSYSGDMNTEAFF. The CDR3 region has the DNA TGTGCCAGCAGCTACTCCGGGGACATGAACACTGAAGCTTTCTTT.

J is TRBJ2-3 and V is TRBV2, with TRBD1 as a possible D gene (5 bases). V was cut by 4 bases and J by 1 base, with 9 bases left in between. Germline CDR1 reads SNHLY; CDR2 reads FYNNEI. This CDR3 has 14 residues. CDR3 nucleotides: TGTGCCAGCAGTGTAGAGACAGGCACAGATACGCAGTATTTT. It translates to CASSVETGTDTQYF.

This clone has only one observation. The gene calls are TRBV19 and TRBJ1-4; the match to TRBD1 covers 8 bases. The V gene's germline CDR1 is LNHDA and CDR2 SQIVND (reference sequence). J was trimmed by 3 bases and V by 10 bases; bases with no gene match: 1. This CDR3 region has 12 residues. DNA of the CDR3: TGTGCCACCAGGGGGCCTAATGAAAAACTGTTTTTT. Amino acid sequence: CATRGPNEKLFF.

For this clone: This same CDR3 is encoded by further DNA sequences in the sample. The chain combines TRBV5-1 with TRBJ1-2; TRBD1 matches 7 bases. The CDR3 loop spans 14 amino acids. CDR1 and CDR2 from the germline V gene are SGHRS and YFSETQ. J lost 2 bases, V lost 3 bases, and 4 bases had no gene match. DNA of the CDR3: TGCGCCAGCAGCTCGCGGACAGGCAACTATGGCTACACCTTC. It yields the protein CASSSRTGNYGYTF.

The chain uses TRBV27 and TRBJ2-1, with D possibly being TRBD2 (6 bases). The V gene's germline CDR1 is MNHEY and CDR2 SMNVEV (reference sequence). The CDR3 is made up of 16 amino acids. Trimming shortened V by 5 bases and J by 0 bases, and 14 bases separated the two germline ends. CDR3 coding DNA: TGTGCCAGCAGTCCGTACGCGGGGAGCTCCTACAATGAGCAGTTCTTC. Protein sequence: CASSPYAGSSYNEQFF.

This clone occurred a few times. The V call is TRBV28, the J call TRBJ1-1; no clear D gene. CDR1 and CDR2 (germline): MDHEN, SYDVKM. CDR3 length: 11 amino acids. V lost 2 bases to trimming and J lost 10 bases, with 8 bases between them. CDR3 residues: CASSLSFAAFF. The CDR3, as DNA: TGTGCCAGCAGTTTAAGCTTCGCAGCTTTCTTT.

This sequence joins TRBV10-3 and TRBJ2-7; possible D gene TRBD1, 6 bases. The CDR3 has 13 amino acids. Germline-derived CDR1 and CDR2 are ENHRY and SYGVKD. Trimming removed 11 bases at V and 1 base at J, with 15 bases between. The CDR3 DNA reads TGTGCCGTCACTAACAGGGCTTCCTACGAGCAGTACTTC. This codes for CAVTNRASYEQYF.

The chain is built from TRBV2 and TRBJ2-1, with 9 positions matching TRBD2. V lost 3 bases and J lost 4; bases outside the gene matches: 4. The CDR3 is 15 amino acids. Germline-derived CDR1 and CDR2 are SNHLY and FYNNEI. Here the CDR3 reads CASSDASGGYNEQFF. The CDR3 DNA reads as TGTGCCAGCAGTGACGCCAGCGGGGGGTACAATGAGCAGTTCTTC.